The 2 T cell receptor beta chains below come from one sample, sequenced in a study of tumor-infiltrating lymphocytes in glioblastoma multiforme. Three nested ARM-PCR rounds with V-beta and C-beta primers built TCRB libraries. TCRdb used MiXCR to reprocess the multiplex PCR reads, holding one entry per CDR3 protein. The data hold fewer than 15,000 distinct CDR3 sequences, with 70% to 75% observed a single time. The sequencing sample was made of brain tumor tissue. The receptors were gathered from a male donor with glioblastoma.

This clonotype turned up a few times. The gene calls are TRBV11-2 and TRBJ2-5; no firm D call. Germline CDR1 is SGHAT and CDR2 is FQNNGV. The CDR3 has 13 residues. The V and J ends lost 2 bases and 3 bases respectively, with 7 bases between them. This CDR3 reads CASSLSTEETQYF. Here the CDR3 DNA reads TGTGCCAGCAGCTTAAGTACAGAAGAGACCCAGTACTTC.

A note on this clonotype: With a much larger clone just one base away, this may be a read error. This chain links TRBV2 with TRBJ2-3; 8 nucleotides match TRBD2. This CDR3 has 17 amino acids. Losses at the gene ends were 3 bases for V and 7 bases for J; bases not matched to a gene: 15. Germline V gene lookup returns CDR1 SNHLY and CDR2 FYNNEI. CDR3: CASSDGRREAERYTQYF. CDR3 nucleotides: TGTGCCAGCAGTGACGGGAGGCGGGAGGCCGAGCGGTATACGCAGTATTTT.